This T cell receptor (beta chain) came from a study of shared T cell receptors in the human thymus. Produced via immunoSEQ multiplex PCR; TCRdb's table is partial and in-frame only. This table holds about 660,000 clones, around 87% found once. The V segment lost 1 base and the J segment 8 bases; nucleotides outside the gene matches: 16. Germline V lookup: CDR1 MGHRA, CDR2 YSYEKL. This CDR3 has 18 amino acids. This clone was seen once. The data also belong to a second study, concerning human thymus T cells. According to that study: The sample donors, healthy Finnish infants, were having corrective surgery for congenital heart defects. Thymus tissue for the work was resected from patients undergoing corrective heart surgery. There appeared to be biased usage of V and J genes in thymic and blood repertoires. A high degree of thymic repertoire overlap among unrelated individuals was reported in related research.

The source material was thymocytes. This sequence originates from a boy under three years old with a congenital heart defect. The rearrangement uses TRBV4-1 and TRBJ2-1; TRBD1 aligns across 8 bases. DNA for the CDR3: TGCGCCAGCAGCCAAGGGGGGAGACAGGGGAAGGGGTTATATGAGCAGTTCTTC. Protein: CASSQGGRQGKGLYEQFF.